What follows are 14 T cell receptor beta chains derived from one specimen sequenced in a study of T cell changes during pregnancy in multiple sclerosis. Clones were read by immunoSEQ multiplex PCR, and TCRdb kept only the in-frame ones, dropping some. The data show tens of thousands of clones, approximately 86% seen once. The sequencing here drew on peripheral blood, taken in the first trimester of pregnancy. All receptors come from a female donor with multiple sclerosis, enrolled in a pregnancy study.

This chain uses TRBV18 with TRBJ2-7; 14 bases fit TRBD2. Germline loops: CDR1 KGHSH, CDR2 LQKENI. Losses at the gene ends were 4 bases for V and 6 bases for J; bases not matched to a gene: 8. This CDR3 comprises 16 residues. The CDR3 loop is CASSRGLAGANGEQYF. The CDR3 DNA sequence: TGTGCCAGCTCACGGGGACTAGCGGGAGCAAATGGCGAGCAGTACTTC. The whole variable domain, filled in from reference TRBV18 and TRBJ2-7, reads NAGVMQNPRHLVRRRGQEARLRCSPMKGHSHVYWYRQLPEEGLKFMVYLQKENIIDESGMPKERFSAEFPKEGPSILRIQQVVRGDSAAYFCASSRGLAGANGEQYFGPGTRLTVT.

The chain links TRBV6-1 to TRBJ1-5; TRBD1 might be the D (5 bases). This CDR3 is 15 amino acids long. Per germline, CDR1 MNHNS and CDR2 SASEGT. V was cut by 3 bases and J by 3 bases, with 12 bases left in between. The CDR3 nucleotides read TGTGCCAGCAGTGAGCTTCGACAGCCCAATCAGCCCCAGCATTTT. This encodes CASSELRQPNQPQHF.

This chain uses TRBV5-1 with TRBJ2-1, with 9 bases identical to TRBD2. The V gene end was trimmed by 7 bases and the J gene end by 6 bases; junction bases not matched to a gene: 5. The CDR3 is made up of 13 amino acids. Germline values: CDR1 SGHRS, CDR2 YFSETQ. The CDR3 coding sequence is TGCGCCAGCGGGACTAGCAGACCCAATGAGCAGTTCTTC. It is translated as CASGTSRPNEQFF.

This rearrangement joins TRBV4-2 to TRBJ2-7; 10 nucleotides agree with TRBD2. This CDR3 region has 18 residues. Germline-derived CDR1 and CDR2 are LGHNA and YNFKEQ. The trim removed 2 bases at V and 5 bases at J, leaving 15 bases unmatched. CDR3 bases: TGTGCCAGCAGCCAATCCCTAGCGGGAGAAGGGGTGCGCCACGAGCAGTACTTC. This sequence encodes CASSQSLAGEGVRHEQYF.

This chain links TRBV2 with TRBJ2-5, with a tentative D call TRBD2 (5 bases). There are 16 residues in the CDR3. V was cut by 2 bases and J by 3 bases, with 16 bases left in between. Germline lookup yields CDR1 SNHLY and CDR2 FYNNEI. The CDR3 here is CASSETPEDVEETQYF. CDR3 nucleotides: TGTGCCAGCAGTGAAACCCCGGAGGATGTCGAAGAGACCCAGTACTTC.

The rearrangement joins TRBV4-2 to TRBJ1-2; weak D call: TRBD1 (6 bases). The length of the CDR3 is 16 residues. Per the germline V gene, CDR1 is LGHNA and CDR2 is YNFKEQ. V shed 0 bases and J shed 0 bases, with 11 bases lying between them. CDR3 nucleotide sequence: TGTGCCAGCAGCCAAGATGCGGGGGCATCTAACTATGGCTACACCTTC. It is translated as CASSQDAGASNYGYTF.

This sequence joins TRBV5-1 and TRBJ2-1; TRBD2 might be the D (5 bases). V lost 4 bases to trimming and J lost 0 bases, with 11 bases between them. Germline CDR1 reads SGHRS; CDR2 reads YFSETQ. The CDR3 is 15 amino acids. CDR3: CASSQIASSYNEQFF. As DNA, the CDR3 is TGCGCCAGCAGCCAAATAGCGAGCTCCTACAATGAGCAGTTCTTC.

The V and J genes are TRBV29-1 and TRBJ1-2, with D unclear. From germline, CDR1 is SQVTM and CDR2 ANQGSEA. V was trimmed by 4 bases and J by 6 bases, leaving 6 bases between them. The CDR3 has 10 amino acids. The CDR3 nucleotides are TGCAGCGTTGCTCAGGATGGCTACACCTTC. As protein: CSVAQDGYTF.

The rearrangement links TRBV27 to TRBJ1-4, with 11 bases that match TRBD1. J lost 8 bases, V lost 5 bases, and 7 bases had no gene match. Germline V gives CDR1 MNHEY, CDR2 SMNVEV (reference sequence). The CDR3 runs 15 residues. The CDR3 DNA reads as TGTGCCAGCAGTCCGGGGGACAGGGGGTTCGAAAAACTGTTTTTT. Translation gives CASSPGDRGFEKLFF. Supplemented by reference TRBV27 and TRBJ1-4, the full variable domain reads EAQVTQNPRYLITVTGKKLTVTCSQNMNHEYMSWYRQDPGLGLRQIYYSMNVEVTDKGDVPEGYKVSRKEKRNFPLILESPSPNQTSLYFCASSPGDRGFEKLFFGSGTQLSVL.

The table lists this clone with a count of one. This chain uses TRBV11-3 with TRBJ2-7; the match to TRBD1 covers 8 bases. This CDR3 contains 13 residues. V shed 5 bases, J shed 3 bases, and the junction held 3 bases outside the gene matches. Germline lookup yields CDR1 SGHNT and CDR2 YENEEA. The CDR3 loop reads CASSNTGGYEQYF. The CDR3 region has the DNA TGTGCCAGCAGCAATACAGGGGGCTACGAGCAGTACTTC.

V is TRBV18 and J is TRBJ1-2; D not certain. Germline assignment: CDR1 KGHSH and CDR2 LQKENI. The CDR3 totals 15 residues. V lost 0 bases and J lost 5, with 13 bases in between. The CDR3 spells CASSPPTDQLYGYTF. DNA for the CDR3: TGTGCCAGCTCACCACCGACTGATCAACTTTATGGCTACACCTTC.

The V gene is TRBV7-2, the J gene TRBJ2-5; D might be TRBD2 (7 bases). Trimming left V 5 bases short and J 4 bases short, with 17 bases between. The germline gives CDR1 SGHTA, CDR2 FQGNSA. CDR3 size: 15 residues. The CDR3 spells CASSLGGAGSETQYF. As DNA, the CDR3 is TGTGCCAGCAGCCTTGGGGGGGCGGGTTCAGAGACCCAGTACTTC.

The chain employs TRBV19 and TRBJ2-7; 10 bases line up with TRBD2. The length of the CDR3 is 18 residues. Germline V gene data show CDR1 as LNHDA and CDR2 as SQIVND (reference sequence). The trim removed 4 bases at V and 0 bases at J, leaving 12 bases unmatched. The CDR3 sequence: CASSTARTSGDNSYEQYF. The CDR3 coding sequence is TGTGCCAGTAGTACCGCACGGACTAGCGGAGACAACTCCTACGAGCAGTACTTC.

This chain uses TRBV10-3 with TRBJ2-2, with a possible D match to TRBD2 (6 bases). CDR1 ENHRY and CDR2 SYGVKD come from the germline V gene. This CDR3 is 15 amino acids long. V dropped 3 bases and J dropped 2 bases, with 10 bases sitting between them. This CDR3 reads CAISDPSDNTGELFF. The CDR3 nucleotides read TGTGCCATCAGTGACCCTAGCGACAACACCGGGGAGCTGTTTTTT.